The 23 T cell receptor beta chains presented below share a single source sample, sequenced in a study of vaccination effects on CD4 cells after COVID-19. Upon completion of more than 9 days in culture, CD4+ T cells were isolated. BNT162b2 vaccine or mRNA-1273 vaccine was given to participants in two doses. Some clones are missing from TCRdb's copy, which holds only in-frame ones; the method was immunoSEQ multiplex PCR. In the table there are tens of thousands of clones, less than 85% of which are singletons. Their target antigens are unknown. The material sequenced was CD4+ T cells from PBMCs cultured without peptide, taken after COVID-19 vaccination. Receptor source: a human donor who received a COVID-19 vaccine.

This chain links TRBV6-1 with TRBJ1-4, with 8 nucleotides matching TRBD1. The V gene's germline CDR1 is MNHNS and CDR2 SASEGT. After removal of 3 bases from V and 4 bases from J, the junction contained 4 bases not matched to a gene. The CDR3 totals 15 residues. The CDR3 region is CASSEGQANNEKLFF. Written as DNA, the CDR3 is TGTGCCAGCAGTGAGGGACAGGCGAATAATGAAAAACTGTTTTTT.

The chain couples TRBV7-2 to TRBJ2-5, with unresolved D. Germline V gene data show CDR1 as SGHTA and CDR2 as FQGNSA. V was cut by 5 bases and J by 0 bases, with 13 bases left in between. The length of the CDR3 is 15 residues. CDR3 coding DNA: TGTGCCAGCAGCCCAAGTTCTACCTACCAAGAGACCCAGTACTTC. This encodes CASSPSSTYQETQYF.

In this sample, this clone turned up once. The V call is TRBV19, the J call TRBJ1-4; D gene uncertain. This CDR3 is 13 amino acids long. Germline assignment: CDR1 LNHDA and CDR2 SQIVND (reference sequence). The V gene lost 3 bases and the J gene lost 6 bases, with 8 bases spanning the gap. CDR3 coding DNA: TGTGCCAGTAGTATGTCCAGTTATGAAAAACTGTTTTTT. It specifies CASSMSSYEKLFF.

This clone was counted between two and nine times. J is TRBJ2-7 and V is TRBV7-9, with 10 bases identical to TRBD1. This CDR3 contains 14 residues. Germline assignment: CDR1 SEHNR and CDR2 FQNEAQ (reference sequence). Unmatched junction bases numbered 5, after V lost 3 bases and J lost 6 bases. Here the CDR3 DNA reads TGTGCCAGCAGCTTCGGGAGGACAGGGGGCGAGCAGTACGTC. This sequence encodes CASSFGRTGGEQYV.

The J gene is TRBJ1-2, the V gene TRBV19; D is unclear. Germline assignment: CDR1 LNHDA and CDR2 SQIVND (reference sequence). CDR3 length: 15 amino acids. V was shortened by 6 bases and J by 0 bases, with 14 bases between the two germline ends. CDR3 sequence: CASREPGNPNYGYTF. DNA of the CDR3: TGTGCCAGTAGAGAACCAGGAAATCCTAACTATGGCTACACCTTC.

J is TRBJ2-2 and V is TRBV6-5, with D unresolved. The V end lost 6 bases, the J end lost 5 bases, and 13 bases lay between the germline ends. CDR1 is MNHEY and CDR2 is SVGAGI in the germline V gene. The CDR3 is 14 residues long. CDR3 DNA sequence: TGTGCCAGCAGGACAAAGACTGGGACCGGGGAGCTGTTTTTT. Translating it yields CASRTKTGTGELFF.

The chain carries TRBV5-4 and TRBJ1-1; unclear D gene. There are 13 residues in the CDR3. V lost 2 bases and J 0 bases, leaving 5 bases between the germline ends. The germline gives CDR1 SGHNT, CDR2 YYREEE (reference sequence). The CDR3: CASSFGMNTEAFF. CDR3 in DNA: TGTGCCAGCAGCTTTGGCATGAACACTGAAGCTTTCTTT.

The CDR3 spells CASSQAGGTNTGELFF. CDR3 DNA sequence: TGCGCCAGCAGCCAAGCAGGGGGGACGAACACCGGGGAGCTGTTTTTT. The chain joins TRBV4-3 to TRBJ2-2; D possibly corresponds to TRBD1 (7 bases). This CDR3 is 16 amino acids long. The germline gives CDR1 LGHNA, CDR2 YSLEER. The V end was cut by 1 base, the J end by 0 bases, with 9 bases between.

The chain joins TRBV5-1 to TRBJ2-5; D unresolved. Trimming took off 2 bases at V and 4 bases at J, with 12 bases between the two ends. The CDR3 length is 14 residues. Germline V CDR1 and CDR2: SGHRS, YFSETQ. CDR3 DNA sequence: TGCGCCAGCAGCTTCGCAGGCGCGAGAGAGACCCAGTACTTC. Translating gives CASSFAGARETQYF.

The chain recombines TRBV15 with TRBJ1-5; the D is unclear. The CDR3 is 16 residues long. Germline V gene lookup returns CDR1 LNHNV and CDR2 YYDKDF (reference sequence). V was shortened by 1 base and J by 9 bases, with 19 bases between the two germline ends. CDR3 sequence reads: CATSRASPGLPLPQHF. DNA for the CDR3: TGTGCCACCAGCAGAGCTTCTCCGGGCCTCCCCCTGCCCCAGCATTTT.

The CDR3 loop reads CASSSQPGTGRDAAQFF. Here the CDR3 DNA reads TGTGCCAGCAGCTCGCAACCCGGGACAGGGAGGGATGCTGCGCAGTTCTTC. The chain couples TRBV7-9 to TRBJ2-1, with 9 positions matching TRBD1. With V trimmed by 4 bases and J by 12 bases, 19 bases remained unmatched. The CDR3 sequence is 17 residues long. Germline-derived CDR1 and CDR2 are SEHNR and FQNEAQ (reference sequence). Together with reference TRBV7-9 and TRBJ2-1, the CDR3 gives the full variable domain: DTGVSQNPRHKITKRGQNVTFRCDPISEHNRLYWYRQTLGQGPEFLTYFQNEAQLEKSRLLSDRFSAERPKGSFSTLEIQRTEQGDSAMYLCASSSQPGTGRDAAQFFGPGTRLTVL.

This clone was recorded only once. The chain employs TRBV7-2 and TRBJ2-6; D is unclear. This CDR3 has 13 residues. Trimming stripped 5 bases from V and 1 base from J, with 3 bases between. Germline V gives CDR1 SGHTA, CDR2 FQGNSA. CDR3 sequence reads: CASSPSGANVLTF. The CDR3 region has the DNA TGTGCCAGCAGCCCATCTGGGGCCAACGTCCTGACTTTC.

This chain links TRBV18 with TRBJ1-2, with D maybe TRBD1 (5 bases). This CDR3 comprises 12 residues. Deletions cut 5 bases from V and 9 bases from J, with 13 bases between. Germline CDR1 and CDR2: KGHSH and LQKENI. The chain's CDR3 is CASSKGEESYTF. The CDR3 DNA follows: TGTGCCAGCTCAAAAGGGGAAGAGAGCTACACCTTC.

The chain combines TRBV10-3 with TRBJ2-7, with D possibly being TRBD2 (6 bases). V was trimmed by 6 bases and J by 7 bases, leaving 22 bases between them. The CDR3 extends over 15 amino acids. CDR1 ENHRY and CDR2 SYGVKD come from the germline V gene. The CDR3 sequence is CAISPGPRRVWEQYV. The DNA of the CDR3 is TGTGCCATCAGCCCGGGCCCGAGGAGGGTATGGGAGCAGTACGTC.

The chain uses TRBV11-2 and TRBJ1-3; 8 nucleotides align to TRBD1. Germline CDR1 SGHAT, CDR2 FQNNGV. The length of the CDR3 is 18 residues. V lost 2 bases and J lost 0; bases outside the gene matches: 9. This CDR3 reads CASSLRTTGQGSGNTIYF. CDR3 nucleotide sequence: TGTGCCAGCAGCTTACGAACTACAGGACAGGGCTCTGGAAACACCATATATTTT.

The V call is TRBV25-1, the J call TRBJ2-2; D possibly corresponds to TRBD1 (6 bases). CDR3 size: 17 residues. Trimming took 1 base from V and 1 from J, leaving 13 bases between them. The germline gives CDR1 MGHDK, CDR2 SYGVNS. CDR3 coding DNA: TGTGCCAGCAGTGAATCGCCCGGACAGCAGAACACCGGGGAGCTGTTTTTT. It specifies CASSESPGQQNTGELFF.

The rearrangement uses TRBV5-1 and TRBJ1-1; the D gene is possibly TRBD1 (5 bases). The V gene's germline CDR1 is SGHRS and CDR2 YFSETQ. The CDR3 spans 14 residues. Trimming stripped 4 bases from V and 4 bases from J, with 14 bases between. Here the CDR3 reads CASSTGGAGTEAFF. CDR3 DNA: TGCGCCAGCAGCACGGGAGGGGCGGGCACTGAAGCTTTCTTT. Combining the CDR3 with reference TRBV5-1 and TRBJ1-1 gives the whole variable domain KAGVTQTPRYLIKTRGQQVTLSCSPISGHRSVSWYQQTPGQGLQFLFEYFSETQRNKGNFPGRFSGRQFSNSRSEMNVSTLELGDSALYLCASSTGGAGTEAFFGQGTRLTVV.

The chain combines TRBV7-2 with TRBJ2-3; 12 nucleotides agree with TRBD2. Unmatched junction bases numbered 10, after V lost 1 base and J lost 5 bases. Per the germline V gene, CDR1 is SGHTA and CDR2 is FQGNSA. The CDR3 has 18 amino acids. DNA for the CDR3: TGTGCCAGCAGCTTAGGGGCCCCTAGCGGGGGGGCCCAAGATACGCAGTATTTT. Its protein product is CASSLGAPSGGAQDTQYF.

This clone was picked up one time. This chain joins TRBV30 and TRBJ1-1, with 10 bases fitting TRBD1. In germline, CDR1 is GTSNPN, CDR2 SVGIG (reference sequence). The CDR3 consists of 15 residues. Trimming took 4 bases from V and 5 from J; bases not matched to a gene: 10. The CDR3 protein is CAWIPGQGLVTEAFF. The DNA of the CDR3 is TGTGCCTGGATACCGGGACAGGGGTTGGTGACTGAAGCTTTCTTT.

The CDR3 DNA is TGCAGTGCTAGTAGGCAGGGGGCGTACCAAGAGACCCAGTACTTC. Protein product: CSASRQGAYQETQYF. The chain uses TRBV20-1 and TRBJ2-5, with 8 positions matching TRBD1. The V gene's germline CDR1 is DFQATT and CDR2 SNEGSKA (reference sequence). J lost 0 bases, V lost 3 bases, and 6 bases had no gene match. The CDR3 runs 15 residues.

The V and J genes are TRBV5-1 and TRBJ2-1, with D uncertain. The CDR3 totals 13 residues. The germline V gene encodes CDR1 SGHRS and CDR2 YFSETQ. V was shortened by 4 bases and J by 7 bases, with 12 bases between the two germline ends. CDR3 region: CASSLPIENEQFF. CDR3 in DNA: TGCGCCAGCAGCCTTCCTATTGAAAATGAGCAGTTCTTC.

This chain uses TRBV28 with TRBJ2-3; 7 nucleotides line up with TRBD2. J was trimmed by 3 bases and V by 7 bases; bases with no gene match: 13. Per the germline V gene, CDR1 is MDHEN and CDR2 is SYDVKM. The CDR3 spans 16 residues. CDR3 coding DNA: TGTGCCAGCAAGAGGGGCGGGGGACCCCCGACAGATACGCAGTATTTT. It translates to CASKRGGGPPTDTQYF.

The DNA for the CDR3 is TGTGCCAGCAGCGCGGACAGGTGGGCAGATACGCAGTATTTT. Protein: CASSADRWADTQYF. The V call is TRBV9, the J call TRBJ2-3; 7 nucleotides align to TRBD1. V trimming: 3 bases; J trimming: 4 bases; junction bases outside the gene matches: 5. The CDR3 consists of 14 residues. Germline V gene lookup returns CDR1 SGDLS and CDR2 YYNGEE.